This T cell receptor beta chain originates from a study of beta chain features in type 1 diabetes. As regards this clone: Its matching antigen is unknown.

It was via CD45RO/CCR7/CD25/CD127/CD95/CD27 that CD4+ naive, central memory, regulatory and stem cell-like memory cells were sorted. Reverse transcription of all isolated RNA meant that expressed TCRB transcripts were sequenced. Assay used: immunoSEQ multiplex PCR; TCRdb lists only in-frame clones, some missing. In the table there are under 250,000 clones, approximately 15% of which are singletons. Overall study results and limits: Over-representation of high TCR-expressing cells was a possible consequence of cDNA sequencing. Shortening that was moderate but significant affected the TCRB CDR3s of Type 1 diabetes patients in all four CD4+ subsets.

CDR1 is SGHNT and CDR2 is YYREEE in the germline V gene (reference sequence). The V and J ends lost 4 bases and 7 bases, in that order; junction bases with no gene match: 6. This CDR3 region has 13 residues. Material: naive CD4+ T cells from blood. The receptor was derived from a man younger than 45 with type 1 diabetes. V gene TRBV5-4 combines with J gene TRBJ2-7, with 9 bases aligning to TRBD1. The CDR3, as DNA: TGTGCCAGCAGCCTGGACAGGGGTCGAGAGCAGTACTTC. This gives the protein CASSLDRGREQYF.